These 16 T cell receptor beta chains came from one sample sequenced in a study of T-cell reconstitution after alpha-beta-depleted transplantation in children. Molecular barcoding with unique molecular identifiers was used for the TCRbeta library. TCRdb recomputed calls from the PCR reads with MiXCR, one row per CDR3 protein. The data contain about 110,000 distinct CDR3 sequences, around a tenth of them singletons. The input for sequencing was PBMCs, taken before TCRalphabeta/CD19-depleted stem cell transplant. These receptors came from a boy aged 2 to 10 with acute lymphoblastic leukemia, due to receive a stem cell transplant.

Ten or more counts support this clonotype. V and J are TRBV6-2 or TRBV6-3 and TRBJ2-1, with 8 bases that match TRBD2. The CDR3 spans 18 residues. With 3 bases clipped from V and 1 base from J, the junction kept 11 bases outside the gene matches. In germline, CDR1 is MNHEY, CDR2 SVGEGT. CDR3 amino acids: CASSYKGRGGRSYNEQFF. The CDR3 DNA reads as TGTGCCAGCAGTTATAAGGGTAGAGGCGGGAGGTCCTACAATGAGCAGTTCTTC.

The genes are TRBV11-2 and TRBJ2-5; a possible D gene is TRBD2 (5 bases). The ends were cut back, 0 bases at V and 7 bases at J, with 12 bases in the middle. The CDR3 length is 14 residues. Per germline, CDR1 SGHAT and CDR2 FQNNGV. The DNA for the CDR3 is TGTGCCAGCAGCTTAGATTTCGGAGGAGGGACCCAGTACTTC. Amino acids: CASSLDFGGGTQYF.

This clonotype was seen at least ten times. This rearrangement joins TRBV20-1 to TRBJ2-3; D unresolved. The V gene's germline CDR1 is DFQATT and CDR2 SNEGSKA (reference sequence). The V gene lost 6 bases and the J gene lost 0 bases, with 13 bases spanning the gap. This CDR3 spans 14 amino acids. CDR3 in DNA: TGCAGTGCCATGCCGCACCCTAGCACAGATACGCAGTATTTT. This translates into CSAMPHPSTDTQYF.

This clonotype was seen more than once but under ten times. V gene TRBV7-6 combines with J gene TRBJ2-7; perhaps TRBD2 as D (5 bases). CDR1 and CDR2 from the germline V gene are SGHVS and FNYEAQ. The V end lost 5 bases, the J end lost 5 bases, and 13 bases lay between the germline ends. The CDR3 consists of 13 residues. The DNA of the CDR3 is TGTGCCAGCAGCCCGGCGGGCGGAGACGAGCAGTACTTC. It specifies CASSPAGGDEQYF.

The V call is TRBV18, the J call TRBJ2-1; 9 bases map to TRBD1. V lost 4 bases, J lost 6 bases, and 7 bases stayed unmatched. Germline V gene sequence: CDR1 KGHSH, CDR2 LQKENI. The length of the CDR3 is 15 residues. The CDR3 coding sequence is TGTGCCAGCTCACTCCAGAGGACAGGGGCCAATGAGCAGTTCTTC. As protein: CASSLQRTGANEQFF. Full variable domain (outside the CDR3, taken from reference TRBV18 and TRBJ2-1): NAGVMQNPRHLVRRRGQEARLRCSPMKGHSHVYWYRQLPEEGLKFMVYLQKENIIDESGMPKERFSAEFPKEGPSILRIQQVVRGDSAAYFCASSLQRTGANEQFFGPGTRLTVL.

This clonotype was recorded a few times. The rearrangement uses TRBV28 and TRBJ2-3; possibly TRBD2 for D (6 bases). The CDR3 extends over 14 amino acids. Germline loops: CDR1 MDHEN, CDR2 SYDVKM. V lost 5 bases, J lost 2 bases, and 11 bases lay in between. In DNA, the CDR3 is TGTGCCAGCAGTCGGGACTCTTACACAGATACGCAGTATTTT. This gives the protein CASSRDSYTDTQYF.

The CDR3 loop reads CASSQARTNLFRETQYF. The CDR3 nucleotides read TGTGCCAGCAGCCAAGCCCGGACTAATCTGTTCAGGGAGACCCAGTACTTC. J is TRBJ2-5 and V is TRBV14; TRBD2 is a possible D gene (6 bases). The ends were cut back, 1 base at V and 5 bases at J, with 20 bases in the middle. Germline V gene lookup returns CDR1 SGHDN and CDR2 FVKESK. The CDR3 contains 17 residues.

CDR3 region: CSVERGYEQYF. In DNA, the CDR3 is TGCAGCGTTGAGAGGGGCTACGAGCAGTACTTC. The chain is built from TRBV29-1 and TRBJ2-7, with D possibly called TRBD1 or TRBD2 (5 bases each). In germline, CDR1 is SQVTM, CDR2 ANQGSEA. V was pared by 3 bases and J by 3 bases, with 6 bases between. The CDR3 spans 11 residues.

This clonotype came up a few times. The chain has TRBV20-1 and TRBJ2-7; TRBD2 aligns across 9 bases. V gave up 2 bases and J gave up 7 bases; unmatched junction bases: 6. The germline CDR1 and CDR2 sequences are DFQATT and SNEGSKA (reference sequence). The CDR3 loop spans 13 amino acids. The CDR3 region has the DNA TGCAGTGCTAGAATAGCGGGAGAAGGAGAGCAGTACTTC. This sequence encodes CSARIAGEGEQYF.

This clonotype was observed many times. The gene calls are TRBV12-3 or TRBV12-4 and TRBJ1-2; no definite D call. The V end was cut by 4 bases, the J end by 8 bases, with 8 bases between. The CDR3 runs to 11 residues. The CDR3 protein is CASSSNKGYTF. The CDR3 coding sequence is TGTGCCAGCAGTTCAAACAAAGGCTACACCTTC.

This clonotype was found many times. This chain connects TRBV10-3 to TRBJ2-1, with TRBD1 identical over 7 bases. CDR3 size: 18 residues. Germline CDR1 is ENHRY and CDR2 is SYGVKD. J lost 0 bases, V lost 0 bases, and 8 bases had no gene match. The DNA for the CDR3 is TGTGCCATCAGTGAGTCGGGAAGGGACAGTCGCTCCTACAATGAGCAGTTCTTC. Its translation: CAISESGRDSRSYNEQFF.

The genes are TRBV5-1 and TRBJ2-7; D gene unclear. Germline V gene data show CDR1 as SGHRS and CDR2 as YFSETQ. This CDR3 is built from 14 residues. V lost 4 bases to trimming and J lost 0 bases, with 11 bases between them. The CDR3 loop is CASSALVSSYEQYF. DNA of the CDR3: TGCGCCAGCAGCGCCCTAGTAAGCTCCTACGAGCAGTACTTC. Full variable domain (missing parts from reference TRBV5-1 and TRBJ2-7): KAGVTQTPRYLIKTRGQQVTLSCSPISGHRSVSWYQQTPGQGLQFLFEYFSETQRNKGNFPGRFSGRQFSNSRSEMNVSTLELGDSALYLCASSALVSSYEQYFGPGTRLTVT.

V usage is TRBV7-6 and J usage is TRBJ2-7; 7 nucleotides agree with TRBD2. The CDR3 has 14 amino acids. Germline V gene lookup returns CDR1 SGHVS and CDR2 FNYEAQ. The V and J ends lost 3 bases and 5 bases, in that order; junction bases with no gene match: 7. As DNA, the CDR3 is TGTGCCAGCAGCTTGTCCGGGGGGTTTCACGAGCAGTACTTC. Translating gives CASSLSGGFHEQYF.

V usage is TRBV3-1 and J usage is TRBJ2-2, with D unresolved. V was cut by 6 bases and J by 0 bases, with 8 bases left in between. The CDR3 totals 14 residues. From germline, CDR1 is LGHDT and CDR2 YNNKEL (reference sequence). For the CDR3, the DNA is TGTGCCAGCAGTCCGGCAGCGAACACCGGGGAGCTGTTTTTT. Its translation is CASSPAANTGELFF.

At least ten counts were recorded for this clonotype. The genes are TRBV7-6 and TRBJ2-7; D possibly corresponds to TRBD1 (5 bases). CDR3 size: 14 residues. Trimming took 2 bases from V and 5 from J, leaving 13 bases between them. The germline gives CDR1 SGHVS, CDR2 FNYEAQ. The CDR3, as DNA: TGTGCCAGCAGCTTACAGGGCAGAGAACACGAGCAGTACTTC. This sequence encodes CASSLQGREHEQYF.

This clonotype has only a few counts. The rearrangement uses TRBV7-9 and TRBJ1-1; D gene ambiguous. The CDR3 covers 14 residues. V lost 6 bases and J 4 bases, leaving 15 bases between the germline ends. Per the germline V gene, CDR1 is SEHNR and CDR2 is FQNEAQ (reference sequence). The CDR3: CASSYGVESTEAFF. The CDR3 DNA sequence: TGTGCCAGCAGTTACGGGGTGGAGAGCACTGAAGCTTTCTTT.